This entry features one T cell receptor (beta chain) sequence. The germline V gene has CDR1 MGHDK and CDR2 SYGVNS. The CDR3 runs to 15 residues. Trimming stripped 3 bases from V and 7 bases from J, with 19 bases between. This specimen belongs to a study of human T cells and chemical hapten exposure. Study at large: Patch tests put 0.01% DPC on the upper back, and the results were checked at 6 days.

In TCRdb, the RACE reads were re-called with MiXCR into one record per CDR3 protein. The data show about 190,000 distinct CDR3 sequences, with approximately 24% seen just once and approximately 2.3% held by the top ten. Time point given: patch test 3, about 24 weeks after DPC sensitization. Treatment noted: therapeutic diphenylcyclopropenone sensitization with weekly scalp DPC. This rearrangement joins TRBV25-1 to TRBJ2-7; D is possibly TRBD1 (5 bases). This TCR was sampled from a middle-aged woman with alopecia areata. Some clones in this sample may be carry-over from other donors' samples. The sequencing here drew on whole blood, taken in connection with sensitization to the hapten diphenylcyclopropenone (DPC). CDR3 coding DNA: TGTGCCAGCAGTGAGGGTAAGGGGTCCCCGGATGAGCAGTACTTC. Translated: CASSEGKGSPDEQYF.